This entry describes one T cell receptor (beta chain). Data came from immunoSEQ multiplex PCR; TCRdb stores just in-frame clones and leaves some out. The top ten hold 11% of the sample, which has approximately 76,000 clones, roughly 82% seen once. This sample stems from a study of control samples from healthy donors and cancer patients. The V gene end was trimmed by 5 bases and the J gene end by 3 bases; junction bases not matched to a gene: 10. CDR1 is MNHEY, CDR2 SMNVEV, per germline (reference sequence). This CDR3 region has 16 residues. The receptor was isolated from a man aged 60-69 years with head and neck cancer. The chain has TRBV27 and TRBJ1-2; 9 bases fit TRBD1. Sample: PBMCs. The CDR3 coding sequence is TGTGCCAGCAGTACGAACCCCGGGACAGGGTACTATGGCTACACCTTC. Translation: CASSTNPGTGYYGYTF.